A selection of T cell receptor beta chains follows, all from one sample in a study of T cell clonotyping in hematopoietic cell transplantation. The method was immunoSEQ multiplex PCR; TCRdb's version includes in-frame clones alone and lacks a portion of them. The table lists 16,000 or so clones, 85% to 95% of them singletons. The sample taken for sequencing was peripheral blood mononuclear cells. These receptors were taken from a man aged 40-55 years in good health. Some clones in this sample may be carry-over from other donors' samples. Both conserved end residues are part of each CDR3. The D gene is left open where the match is weak. Expanded clones get a size class; other rows say once, few or many, or leave the size out.

cdr3_nt	cdr3_aa	v_call	j_call	clone_size	d_call
TGTGCCATCAGTGAGTCGGACAGGGCGACTAACTATGGCTACACCTTC	CAISESDRATNYGYTF	TRBV10-3	TRBJ1-2	once	TRBD1
TGTGCCAGCAGCGTAGATGGAGGGGGCTTCACCGGGGAGCTGTTTTTT	CASSVDGGGFTGELFF	TRBV9	TRBJ2-2	-	-
TGTGCCAGCAGCTTGAAACCAGGAGGCACTGAAGCTTTCTTT	CASSLKPGGTEAFF	TRBV5-6	TRBJ1-1	-	-
TGTGCCAGTATCAGAAACGCGAACACCGGGGAGCTGTTTTTT	CASIRNANTGELFF	TRBV19	TRBJ2-2	-	-
TGTGCCAGCAGTTTAGACAGTTACAATGAGCAGTTCTTC	CASSLDSYNEQFF	TRBV28	TRBJ2-1	once	-
TGTGCCAGCAGCCCACAGGGGTCCGAGCAGTTCTTC	CASSPQGSEQFF	TRBV7-2	TRBJ2-1	once	TRBD1
TGTGCCTGGAGTGTATACAGGAAAAGGATCGAAGCTTTCTTT	CAWSVYRKRIEAFF	TRBV30	TRBJ1-1	-	-
TGTGCCAGCAGCCCAAGGACCAGGAGTGAAAAACTGTTTTTT	CASSPRTRSEKLFF	TRBV9	TRBJ1-4	-	-
TGCGCCAGCAGCCGCGAGGAAGCGGGGACCTACGAGCAGTACTTC	CASSREEAGTYEQYF	TRBV4-3	TRBJ2-7	-	TRBD2
TGTGCCAGCAGTTTAGAAGTCCCCACGGGGGGGGCGGCGGGCAATGAGCAGTTCTTC	CASSLEVPTGGAAGNEQFF	TRBV27	TRBJ2-1	-	TRBD2
TGTGCCAGCAGCCCGGGGACTATGGGCCATGAGCAGTTCTTC	CASSPGTMGHEQFF	TRBV2	TRBJ2-1	-	TRBD2
TGTGCCAGCAGCTTAGGGGGTTCTAACTATGGCTACACCTTC	CASSLGGSNYGYTF	TRBV7-3	TRBJ1-2	once	-
TGTGCCAGCAGCAATGGCTATGGCTACACCTTC	CASSNGYGYTF	TRBV11-3	TRBJ1-2	once	-
TGTGCCAGCAGTCGACAGGGAGTGGATCAGCCCCAGCATTTT	CASSRQGVDQPQHF	TRBV11-3	TRBJ1-5	once	TRBD1
-	CASSSSPGWTEAFF	TRBV6-5	TRBJ1-1	-	-
TGTGCCAGCAGTTCGGTCACTTACAATCAGCCCCAGCATTTT	CASSSVTYNQPQHF	TRBV2	TRBJ1-5	-	-
TGTGCCAGCAGTGTAACCGGGACAGCAAAAAACATTCAGTACTTC	CASSVTGTAKNIQYF	TRBV25-1	TRBJ2-4	-	TRBD1
TGTGCCAGCAGCCGTCGACAGGGGGTGGAGGATACGCAGTATTTT	CASSRRQGVEDTQYF	TRBV7-2	TRBJ2-3	-	TRBD1
TGTGCCAGCAGCGGGGGACAGAGCCGCTACGAGCAGTACTTC	CASSGGQSRYEQYF	TRBV13	TRBJ2-7	medium-sized	TRBD1
TGTGCCAGCAGTCCACTGGGAGCGGTGGGGTACAATGAGCAGTTCTTC	CASSPLGAVGYNEQFF	TRBV28	TRBJ2-1	medium-sized	-
TGTGCCAGCATGGGACGGAGCAATGAGCAGTTCTTC	CASMGRSNEQFF	TRBV6-1	TRBJ2-1	-	-
TGTGCCAGCAGTTACTCCCCGGCGGGAGGTTACGAGCAGTACTTC	CASSYSPAGGYEQYF	TRBV6-5	TRBJ2-7	-	TRBD2
TGTGCCAGCAGCGTAGGGGGCTTCCAGTCAGAGCAGTACTTC	CASSVGGFQSEQYF	TRBV9	TRBJ2-7	-	-
TGTGCCAGCAGACCCGCTAGCAGCGGGAGAATCAACGAGCAGTACTTC	CASRPASSGRINEQYF	TRBV6-6	TRBJ2-7	-	TRBD2
TGTGCCAGCAGCCGGTCGGGGTCCAGGGGTAATCAGCCCCAGCATTTT	CASSRSGSRGNQPQHF	TRBV7-9	TRBJ1-5	-	-
TGCGCCAGCAGCTTCGTGGCCCAGGGTGGAGCAGATACGCAGTATTTT	CASSFVAQGGADTQYF	TRBV5-1	TRBJ2-3	-	-
TGTGCCAGCAGCTTAGAGGCCAGGTGGGGGACTAACTATGGCTACACCTTC	CASSLEARWGTNYGYTF	TRBV7-8	TRBJ1-2	-	-
TGTGCCAGCAGTCCACAAGCCCTCGGACCCACAGATACGCAGTATTTT	CASSPQALGPTDTQYF	TRBV27	TRBJ2-3	-	-
TGTGCCATCAGGGACAGACAGGGTCCCTACGAGCAGTACTTC	CAIRDRQGPYEQYF	TRBV10-3	TRBJ2-7	once	TRBD1
TGTGCCAGCAGCTCTGGCCGGGACAGCTACTCTGGAAACACCATATATTTT	CASSSGRDSYSGNTIYF	TRBV5-4	TRBJ1-3	-	TRBD1
TGTGCCAGCAGCCACTCGACCCCGGGACGGATGGCAGAGACCCAGTACTTC	CASSHSTPGRMAETQYF	TRBV7-8	TRBJ2-5	once	-
TGTGCCAGCAGCTTTGAGTTCACCTACGAGCAGTACTTC	CASSFEFTYEQYF	TRBV5-4	TRBJ2-7	once	-
TGTGCCAGCAGCGACAGGGACTACAATGAGCAGTTCTTC	CASSDRDYNEQFF	TRBV6-4	TRBJ2-1	-	TRBD1
TGCGCCAGCAGCCAAGCTTCGGGGGGCGCTCGGGAGACCCAGTACTTC	CASSQASGGARETQYF	TRBV4-1	TRBJ2-5	-	-
TGTGCCAGCAGCTTAGATACAGGGTCCTACGAGCAGTACTTC	CASSLDTGSYEQYF	TRBV7-6	TRBJ2-7	-	-
TGTGCCAGCAGCTTACAGTTGCCGGGGGGGCCGGGCACAGATACGCAGTATTTT	CASSLQLPGGPGTDTQYF	TRBV11-1	TRBJ2-3	-	TRBD2
TGTGCCAGCAGCTTAGTAGGGGTTGATGAAGCTTTCTTT	CASSLVGVDEAFF	TRBV11-2	TRBJ1-1	-	-
TGCAGCGTCGATGGACTAGCGGGAGTGGACGAGCAGTACTTC	CSVDGLAGVDEQYF	TRBV29-1	TRBJ2-7	-	TRBD2
TGCAGCGTGGGGGACAGGGGTACGAACTCTAACTATGGCTACACCTTC	CSVGDRGTNSNYGYTF	TRBV29-1	TRBJ1-2	-	TRBD1
TGTGCCTGGAGTCTCGGGGACTATGGCTACACCTTC	CAWSLGDYGYTF	TRBV30	TRBJ1-2	-	-
TGTGCCAGCAGCCGGAGCACAGATACGCAGTATTTT	CASSRSTDTQYF	TRBV11-2	TRBJ2-3	-	-
TGTGCCAGCAGCCTACGGACACAGAACACTGAAGCTTTCTTT	CASSLRTQNTEAFF	TRBV11-3	TRBJ1-1	-	-
TGTGCCAGCAGTGCGAGCGGCTCCTACGAGCAGTACTTC	CASSASGSYEQYF	TRBV2	TRBJ2-7	-	-
TGTGCCAGCAACCGGGGTACGAGCGGGAGGTCGAACACCGGGGAGCTGTTTTTT	CASNRGTSGRSNTGELFF	TRBV5-4	TRBJ2-2	-	TRBD2
TGTGCCAGCACCAACTTAGTCGGGGCGAACACTGAAGCTTTCTTT	CASTNLVGANTEAFF	TRBV7-9	TRBJ1-1	-	-
TGTGCCAGAAGAAATAGCGAGTGTGAGACCCAGTACTTC	CARRNSECETQYF	TRBV5-3	TRBJ2-5	few	-